One sample yielded the 28 T cell receptor beta chains listed below, sequenced in a study of cytomegalovirus exposure and HLA in healthy donors. With 60 Vbeta and 13 Jbeta primers, the PCR was carried out. Assay: immunoSEQ multiplex PCR; the TCRdb copy retains only in-frame clones and omits some. This sample yields 100,000 to 150,000 clones, of which 60% to 80% are seen a single time; approximately 7% belongs to the top ten. The sample taken for sequencing was PBMCs. These receptors were obtained from a male donor in good health and CMV-seronegative.

The rearrangement uses TRBV6-5 and TRBJ1-2; D perhaps matches TRBD1 (6 bases). Germline CDR1 and CDR2: MNHEY and SVGAGI. Trimming took off 5 bases at V and 3 bases at J, with 10 bases between the two ends. This CDR3 has 13 residues. The CDR3 region has the DNA TGTGCCAGCAGTCAGCGGACAGACTATGGCTACACCTTC. This translates into CASSQRTDYGYTF.

In its sample, this clone was seen once. The chain couples TRBV7-2 to TRBJ2-5; TRBD2 agrees at 13 bases. This CDR3 comprises 16 residues. Per germline, CDR1 SGHTA and CDR2 FQGNSA. The trim removed 4 bases at V and 2 bases at J, leaving 4 bases unmatched. The CDR3 region has the DNA TGTGCCAGCAGCTGGACTAGCGGGAGTATGCAAGAGACCCAGTACTTC. Translation gives CASSWTSGSMQETQYF. The full variable domain, its missing parts supplied by reference TRBV7-2 and TRBJ2-5, is GAGVSQSPSNKVTEKGKDVELRCDPISGHTALYWYRQSLGQGLEFLIYFQGNSAPDKSGLPSDRFSAERTGGSVSTLTIQRTQQEDSAVYLCASSWTSGSMQETQYFGPGTRLLVL.

This clone was seen more than once but under ten times. This sequence joins TRBV13 and TRBJ1-3; no firm D call. Germline V gene sequence: CDR1 PRHDT, CDR2 FYEKMQ (reference sequence). CDR3 length: 12 residues. Trimming pared 5 bases from V and 2 bases from J, leaving 4 bases between. In nucleotides, the CDR3 is TGTGCCAGCAGCCTTACTGGAAACACCATATATTTT. It is translated as CASSLTGNTIYF.

There are a few counts of this clone. V and J are TRBV7-8 and TRBJ2-7; D not certain. Trimming removed 5 bases from V and 2 bases from J, with 13 bases in between. Germline assignment: CDR1 SGHVS and CDR2 FQNEAQ. The length of the CDR3 is 14 residues. The CDR3, as DNA: TGTGCCAGCAGCCCAACAGCTATGCCCTACGAGCAGTACTTC. It translates to CASSPTAMPYEQYF.

This chain's CDR3 is CASSVAGQAYEQYF. As DNA, the CDR3 is TGTGCCAGCAGCGTAGCAGGACAGGCCTACGAGCAGTACTTC. The rearrangement joins TRBV9 to TRBJ2-7; TRBD1 matches 7 bases. The CDR3 is 14 amino acids. The germline CDR1 and CDR2 sequences are SGDLS and YYNGEE. Trimming at V came to 0 bases and at J to 2 bases, leaving 2 bases not matched to a gene. The full variable domain, its missing parts supplied by reference TRBV9 and TRBJ2-7, is DSGVTQTPKHLITATGQRVTLRCSPRSGDLSVYWYQQSLDQGLQFLIQYYNGEERAKGNILERFSAQQFPDLHSELNLSSLELGDSALYFCASSVAGQAYEQYFGPGTRLTVT.

This chain joins TRBV7-6 and TRBJ2-6, with 7 bases aligning to TRBD1. Per germline, CDR1 SGHVS and CDR2 FNYEAQ. The junction had 10 bases not matched to a gene; V was cut back by 5 bases and J by 3 bases. This CDR3 contains 17 residues. CDR3: CASSPQPQGDGANVLTF. CDR3 sequence (DNA): TGTGCCAGCAGCCCCCAACCGCAGGGGGATGGGGCCAACGTCCTGACTTTC.

The J gene is TRBJ1-2, the V gene TRBV7-8, with 8 bases fitting TRBD1. The CDR3 has 15 residues. The trim removed 5 bases at V and 2 bases at J, leaving 7 bases unmatched. CDR1 is SGHVS, CDR2 FQNEAQ, per germline. CDR3 bases: TGTGCCAGCAGCCTTTATGGGACAGGCAACTATGGCTACACCTTC. This sequence encodes CASSLYGTGNYGYTF.

This sequence joins TRBV18 and TRBJ2-1; TRBD1 might be the D (5 bases). The CDR3 is 15 amino acids. Looked up from germline, CDR1 is KGHSH and CDR2 is LQKENI. Trimming took off 6 bases at V and 0 bases at J, with 12 bases between the two ends. For the CDR3, the DNA is TGTGCCAGCTCCGTGGGAAGGGGCTCCTACAATGAGCAGTTCTTC. It translates to CASSVGRGSYNEQFF.

The chain carries TRBV6-5 and TRBJ2-3, with D hard to call. The CDR3 is made up of 14 amino acids. Germline CDR1 and CDR2: MNHEY and SVGAGI. Trimming took off 2 bases at V and 4 bases at J, with 10 bases between the two ends. CDR3 in amino acids: CASSYETFADTQYF. CDR3 sequence (DNA): TGTGCCAGCAGTTACGAGACATTCGCAGATACGCAGTATTTT.

This chain uses TRBV6-1 with TRBJ1-2, with D hard to call. Trimming took off 2 bases at V and 4 bases at J, with 11 bases between the two ends. Germline V gene lookup returns CDR1 MNHNS and CDR2 SASEGT. This CDR3 comprises 14 residues. CDR3 in amino acids: CASSEREVIYGYTF. As DNA, the CDR3 is TGTGCCAGCAGTGAACGAGAGGTAATCTATGGCTACACCTTC.

The genes are TRBV7-8 and TRBJ1-5; TRBD1 agrees at 8 bases. V was pared by 5 bases and J by 4 bases, with 4 bases of the junction left unmatched. The CDR3 contains 14 residues. Looked up from germline, CDR1 is SGHVS and CDR2 is FQNEAQ. DNA for the CDR3: TGTGCCAGCAGCGCCACAGGGGGAAATCAGCCCCAGCATTTT. Its protein is CASSATGGNQPQHF. The variable domain in full, completed from reference TRBV7-8 and TRBJ1-5, reads GAGVSQSPRYKVAKRGQDVALRCDPISGHVSLFWYQQALGQGPEFLTYFQNEAQLDKSGLPSDRFFAERPEGSVSTLKIQRTQQEDSAVYLCASSATGGNQPQHFGDGTRLSIL.

This clone appeared a few times. The chain combines TRBV6-1 with TRBJ2-7, with D perhaps matching TRBD1 (5 bases). The CDR3 has 14 residues. Germline lookup yields CDR1 MNHNS and CDR2 SASEGT. V lost 7 bases to trimming and J lost 0 bases, with 13 bases between them. CDR3 sequence reads: CASKTGPSSYEQYF. The CDR3 DNA follows: TGTGCCAGCAAAACAGGTCCTAGCTCCTACGAGCAGTACTTC.

The chain links TRBV5-1 to TRBJ2-7; TRBD2 might be the D (5 bases). The CDR3 is 14 residues long. Germline values: CDR1 SGHRS, CDR2 YFSETQ. The V end lost 4 bases, the J end lost 0 bases, and 11 bases lay between the germline ends. Here the CDR3 reads CASSRHGGSYEQYF. In DNA form, the CDR3 reads TGCGCCAGCAGCAGACATGGAGGCTCCTACGAGCAGTACTTC.

The chain links TRBV5-8 to TRBJ2-7; 8 bases align to TRBD2. The germline V gene encodes CDR1 SGHTS and CDR2 YDEGEE. The CDR3 loop spans 16 amino acids. V dropped 3 bases and J dropped 6; count of bases not matched to a gene: 14. Here the CDR3 reads CASSSRLGSGSSEQYF. The CDR3 nucleotides read TGTGCCAGCAGCTCCAGACTGGGGAGCGGGAGCAGCGAGCAGTACTTC.

This rearrangement joins TRBV6-5 to TRBJ2-7, with 8 bases matching TRBD2. The length of the CDR3 is 16 residues. CDR1 is MNHEY and CDR2 is SVGAGI in the germline V gene. J lost 7 bases, V lost 0 bases, and 11 bases had no gene match. For the CDR3, the DNA is TGTGCCAGCAGTTACTCCGGGGCTAGCGGGTTGGATGAGCAGTACTTC. Protein sequence: CASSYSGASGLDEQYF.

This clone was picked up one time. This chain uses TRBV11-2 with TRBJ2-7, with 9 bases fitting TRBD2. Trimming removed 1 base from V and 3 bases from J; junction bases left unmatched: 4. The length of the CDR3 is 15 residues. Germline CDR1 reads SGHAT; CDR2 reads FQNNGV. CDR3 coding DNA: TGTGCCAGCAGCTTAGCGGGGACTAGCAGCTACGAGCAGTACTTC. Its protein is CASSLAGTSSYEQYF.

This clone was seen more than once but under ten times. Other nucleotide sequences from this sample produce the same CDR3. V gene TRBV9 combines with J gene TRBJ1-4; 7 nucleotides match TRBD1. Germline V gene lookup returns CDR1 SGDLS and CDR2 YYNGEE. Trimming removed 3 bases from V and 2 bases from J; junction bases left unmatched: 4. This CDR3 region has 15 residues. The CDR3 loop reads CASSAEGATNEKLFF. In DNA form, the CDR3 reads TGTGCCAGCAGCGCCGAGGGGGCTACTAATGAAAAACTGTTTTTT.

The rearrangement links TRBV2 to TRBJ1-2; TRBD1 agrees at 7 bases. This CDR3 spans 14 amino acids. Per germline, CDR1 SNHLY and CDR2 FYNNEI. Trimming at V came to 5 bases and at J to 4 bases, leaving 7 bases not matched to a gene. CDR3 sequence reads: CASSRTGGGYGYTF. As DNA, the CDR3 is TGTGCCAGCAGTCGGACAGGCGGTGGCTATGGCTACACCTTC.

This clone was observed once. This sequence joins TRBV9 and TRBJ2-7; TRBD1 is a possible D gene (5 bases). The germline gives CDR1 SGDLS, CDR2 YYNGEE. CDR3 length: 15 amino acids. Deletions cut 7 bases from V and 1 base from J, with 18 bases between. CDR3 residues: CASGKGLDFSYEQYF. CDR3 nucleotide sequence: TGTGCCAGCGGTAAGGGGCTAGACTTTTCCTACGAGCAGTACTTC.

V usage is TRBV28 and J usage is TRBJ2-1; D gene ambiguous. V lost 1 base and J lost 0, with 4 bases in between. CDR3 length equals 14 residues. The germline gives CDR1 MDHEN, CDR2 SYDVKM. Here the CDR3 reads CASSLSSSYNEQFF. Written as DNA, the CDR3 is TGTGCCAGCAGTTTATCTAGCTCCTACAATGAGCAGTTCTTC.

The chain couples TRBV2 to TRBJ1-6; 10 bases are a match to TRBD1. V shed 4 bases and J 9 bases; nucleotides not matched to a gene: 3. Germline loops: CDR1 SNHLY, CDR2 FYNNEI. The CDR3 has 14 amino acids. CDR3 coding DNA: TGTGCCAGCAGTGCGGACAGGGGGAGTTCACCCCTCCACTTT. Translating gives CASSADRGSSPLHF.

The chain has TRBV12-5 and TRBJ2-2; 9 bases are shared with TRBD1. J was trimmed by 7 bases and V by 6 bases; bases with no gene match: 9. The CDR3 spans 15 residues. Germline CDR1 LGHNT, CDR2 FRNRAP. CDR3 sequence: CASGLRDRADGELFF. The CDR3 DNA reads as TGTGCTAGTGGCCTCCGGGACAGGGCGGACGGGGAGCTGTTTTTT.

The sample holds a few counts of this clone. J is TRBJ2-7 and V is TRBV5-1, with 10 bases aligning to TRBD2. V gave up 3 bases and J gave up 1 base; unmatched junction bases: 1. The CDR3 totals 14 residues. Germline CDR1 is SGHRS and CDR2 is YFSETQ. The CDR3 DNA follows: TGCGCCAGCAGCTGGACTAGCGGTTCCTACGAGCAGTACTTC. Its protein is CASSWTSGSYEQYF.

The gene calls are TRBV11-2 and TRBJ2-1, with a possible D match to TRBD1 (6 bases). Trimming took off 6 bases at V and 6 bases at J, with 15 bases between the two ends. This CDR3 spans 14 amino acids. Germline V gives CDR1 SGHAT, CDR2 FQNNGV. The CDR3 loop reads CASSPQGLGNEQFF. The CDR3 DNA follows: TGTGCCAGCAGTCCCCAGGGGTTGGGCAATGAGCAGTTCTTC.

Remarks on this clone: One junction end does not reproduce the germline sequence, and a read error may be involved. The chain couples TRBV7-9 to TRBJ1-6, with D uncertain. Germline V gene lookup returns CDR1 SEHNR and CDR2 FQNEAQ (reference sequence). The CDR3 is 12 amino acids. The CDR3 loop is CSSSFENSPLHF. The CDR3 nucleotides read TGTTCCAGCAGCTTCGAGAATTCACCCCTCCACTTT.

V is TRBV7-2 and J is TRBJ1-1, with 7 positions matching TRBD1. J lost 0 bases, V lost 5 bases, and 3 bases had no gene match. Germline CDR1 SGHTA, CDR2 FQGNSA. CDR3 length: 14 amino acids. The CDR3 region has the DNA TGTGCCAGCAGCAAGGGACAGTTGAACACTGAAGCTTTCTTT. Protein: CASSKGQLNTEAFF.

The V call is TRBV11-2, the J call TRBJ1-5, with 8 nucleotides matching TRBD1. Germline V gene lookup returns CDR1 SGHAT and CDR2 FQNNGV. There are 15 residues in the CDR3. After removal of 5 bases from V and 7 bases from J, the junction contained 10 bases not matched to a gene. CDR3 nucleotide sequence: TGTGCCAGCAGCCCTACTGGGACAGGAGGACAGCCCCAGCATTTT. The encoded protein is CASSPTGTGGQPQHF.

This chain links TRBV5-8 with TRBJ1-6; 8 bases are shared with TRBD1. Germline lookup yields CDR1 SGHTS and CDR2 YDEGEE. The junction had 5 bases not matched to a gene; V was cut back by 1 base and J by 5 bases. This CDR3 contains 16 residues. For the CDR3, the DNA is TGTGCCAGCAGCTTGTTGCTGGGACAGGATAATTCACCCCTCCACTTT. Its protein product is CASSLLLGQDNSPLHF.